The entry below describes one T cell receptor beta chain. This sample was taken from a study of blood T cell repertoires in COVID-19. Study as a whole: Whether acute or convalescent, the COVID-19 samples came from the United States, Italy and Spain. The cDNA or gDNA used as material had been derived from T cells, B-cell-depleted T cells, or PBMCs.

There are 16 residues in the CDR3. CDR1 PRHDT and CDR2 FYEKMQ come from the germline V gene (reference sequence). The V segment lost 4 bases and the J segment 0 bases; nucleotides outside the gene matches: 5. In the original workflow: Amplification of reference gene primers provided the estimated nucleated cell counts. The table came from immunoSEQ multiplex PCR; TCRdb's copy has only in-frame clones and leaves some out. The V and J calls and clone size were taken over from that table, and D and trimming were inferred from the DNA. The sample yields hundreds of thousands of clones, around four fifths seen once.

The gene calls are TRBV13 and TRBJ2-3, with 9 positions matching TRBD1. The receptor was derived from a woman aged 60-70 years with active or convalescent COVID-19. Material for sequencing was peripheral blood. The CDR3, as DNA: TGTGCCAGCAGCTCCCTAGGACAGGGGAGCACAGATACGCAGTATTTT. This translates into CASSSLGQGSTDTQYF.